This is a list of T cell receptor beta chains from one sample in a study of cytomegalovirus exposure and HLA in healthy donors. Repertoires were generated with immunoSEQ multiplex PCR, while TCRdb's copy carries only in-frame clones and drops some. The sample carries around 140,000 clones, more than 70% recorded once. The sample consisted of PBMCs. These receptors were collected from a man aged 35 to 55 in good health and CMV-seronegative. Both conserved end residues are part of each CDR3. A D gene is named only where the DNA matches it firmly. Clone size is shown for a subset of rows, as once, few, many or a class of expanded clone.

V gene	D gene	clone size	J gene	CDR3 DNA	CDR3 protein
TRBV4-1	.	.	TRBJ1-4	TGCGCCAGCAGCCAAGAGGGTGGCGGGGGAAATGAAAAACTGTTTTTT	CASSQEGGGGNEKLFF
TRBV19	.	.	TRBJ1-5	TGTGCCAGTAGTATCAGGTCAGGGGAGCATCAGCCCCAGCATTTT	CASSIRSGEHQPQHF
TRBV7-9	TRBD1	once	TRBJ1-4	TGTGCCAGCAGCCAAAGACAGGGGAATGAAAAACTGTTTTTT	CASSQRQGNEKLFF
TRBV11-2	TRBD1	.	TRBJ1-5	TGTGCCAGCAGCCGGGACAGGGAAAAGCCCCAGCATTTT	CASSRDREKPQHF
TRBV2	.	few	TRBJ1-1	TGTGCCAGCAGTGAGTTTAACTCTAACACTGAAGCTTTCTTT	CASSEFNSNTEAFF
TRBV4-3	.	.	TRBJ1-3	TGCGCCAGCAGCCAAGGGGCAGGGGCTACTGGAAACACCATATATTTT	CASSQGAGATGNTIYF
TRBV5-6	.	few	TRBJ2-7	TGTGCCAGCAGTGTAGGACAGACGGGCGAGCAGTACTTC	CASSVGQTGEQYF
TRBV28	.	.	TRBJ1-5	TGTGCCAGCAGTCGGTCCCCCGGCAGGGGCAATCAGCCCCAGCATTTT	CASSRSPGRGNQPQHF
TRBV28	TRBD1	.	TRBJ1-4	TGTGCCAGCAGTTTATCACAGGGGGTAGGGGGTGAAAAACTGTTTTTT	CASSLSQGVGGEKLFF
TRBV4-2	TRBD1	.	TRBJ2-2	TGTGCCAGCAGCCAAGTAAGAGCGACAGGGTGGAGAAACGGGGAGCTGTTTTTT	CASSQVRATGWRNGELFF
TRBV30	.	.	TRBJ2-1	TGTGCCTGGAGCCCCACAGGCTTCTCCTACAATGAGCAGTTCTTC	CAWSPTGFSYNEQFF
TRBV27	.	.	TRBJ1-1	TGTGCCAGGGACAGAGAGAACACTGAAGCTTTCTTT	CARDRENTEAFF
TRBV9	TRBD2	.	TRBJ2-3	TGTGCCAGCAGCGTAGGACTAGCGGGGGGAGGAGATACGCAGTATTTT	CASSVGLAGGGDTQYF
TRBV6-1	TRBD2	.	TRBJ2-3	TGTGCCAGCATTCGACTAGCGGGGGGTGAAGATACGCAGTATTTT	CASIRLAGGEDTQYF
TRBV7-9	TRBD1	.	TRBJ2-3	TGTGCCAGCAGTAAGACAGGGTCCACGTCGAGCACAGATACGCAGTATTTT	CASSKTGSTSSTDTQYF
TRBV6-1	.	.	TRBJ1-1	TGTGCCAGCAGTGAAGCGGTGTCGTCAGGCATGGCCACTGAAGCTTTCTTT	CASSEAVSSGMATEAFF
TRBV29-1	TRBD1	.	TRBJ1-2	TGCAGCGTTGGGGACAGAGCCTATGGCTACACCTTC	CSVGDRAYGYTF
TRBV6-1	.	.	TRBJ1-2	TGTGCCAGCAGTGCCCATTTACAGGGTAGTGGCTACACCTTC	CASSAHLQGSGYTF